The entry below describes one T cell receptor (beta chain). The specificity of this receptor is unknown. The sample holds no much larger clone one base away, and base qualities are not on file. These data belong to a study of blood T cell repertoires in COVID-19 (dated by TCRdb to the early 2020s). At the level of the whole study: Collaborator samples came from the United States, Italy and Spain and covered acute and convalescent phases of COVID-19. The prospective study material was composed of cDNA or gDNA derived from T cells, B-cell-depleted T cells, or PBMCs. A de-identified subject ID, COVID-19 status, age in years and sex were almost always included in the sample metadata. The samples were drawn from two sources: the first 160 participants of the ongoing ImmuneRACE study, and fewer than 1,500 subjects contributed by 6 global collaborators. Where HLA class I and class II types were available, the types were taken from metadata supplied by the sample provider, not from assay-based typing. Deeply sampled blood TCRbeta repertoires from subjects exposed to, actively infected with, or recovered from COVID-19 were included in the dataset. The repertoires were released in a freely available public database intended as a resource for research on the immune response to SARS-CoV-2.

Points the paper makes about the study in general: How much clinical and demographic metadata was included differed by source and by participant, and the metadata was provided uncurated.

V loses 2 bases, J loses 0 bases, and the germline ends lie 13 bases apart. From cysteine to phenylalanine, the CDR3 is 16 amino acids long. Only the CDR3 DNA is retained, 48 bases long and in frame from the first base. Taken from the germline V gene, the CDR1 and CDR2 loops are SGHVS and FNYEAQ. TCRbeta CDR3 regions were amplified from genomic DNA by means of the immunoSEQ Assay, a bias-controlled multiplex PCR. The study's own analysis went as follows. Nucleated cell counts per sample were estimated from amplification of reference gene primers within the assay. To quantify the absolute abundance of each unique TCRbeta CDR3 rearrangement, sequence reads were collapsed and filtered. Productive Simpson clonality was computed per sample as the square root of Simpson's diversity index over productive rearrangements. Sourced from immuneACCESS, this table was stored by TCRdb with only in-frame sequences that have V and J called. A share of the clones is absent; for the studies checked, an unresolved V gene accounts for under half, and the remainder has no known explanation. Clonal size and the V and J genes are those of that table, whereas D and trimming came from the DNA. The sample table lists 250,000 to 300,000 clones, less than 85% of them with a count of one. Jointly, the top ten make up under 5.5% of the sample.

Another Seattle source contributed samples from volunteer blood donors who had recovered from COVID-19. The collaborating institutions used their own protocols to collect whole blood in K2EDTA tubes. For TCRbeta analysis, collaborators shipped samples as frozen whole blood, isolated PBMCs, or DNA extracted from either of those sample types. The chain is encoded by TRBV7-6 joined to TRBJ1-1; the D gene is perhaps TRBD1, from 5 matching bases. The origin of this receptor is a man between 60 and 70 years old who had recovered from COVID-19. Input material: peripheral blood. The CDR3 region has the sequence CASSLSLRGMNTEAFF. The bases read TGTGCCAGCAGCTTATCTCTCCGGGGGATGAACACTGAAGCTTTCTTT.